This T cell receptor beta chain was found in a study of OX40 agonist ivuxolimab in advanced cancers. The repertoire was sequenced with immunoSEQ multiplex PCR; TCRdb's copy has only in-frame clones and lacks some. This sample carries around 15,000 clones, around 64% of them seen once, and the ten largest clones take 7% to 9%. The CDR3 extends over 15 amino acids. Germline CDR1 reads MNHEY; CDR2 reads SMNVEV (reference sequence). The junction had 11 bases not matched to a gene; V was cut back by 5 bases and J by 9 bases. The sequencing used CD4+ or CD8+ T cells sorted from blood, collected in a trial of the OX40 agonist ivuxolimab. This TCR came from an adult with an advanced solid tumor such as melanoma, head and neck, liver or kidney cancer. The chain joins TRBV27 to TRBJ2-1; 9 nucleotides align to TRBD2. CDR3 DNA: TGTGCCAGCAGTCTTCCGGGACTAGCCATAGGTGAGCAGTTCTTC. It specifies CASSLPGLAIGEQFF.